The 11 T cell receptor beta chains listed next were all sequenced from one sample in a study of blood T cell repertoires in COVID-19. The method was immunoSEQ multiplex PCR; TCRdb's version includes in-frame clones alone and lacks a portion of them. Of 150,000 to 250,000 clones listed, approximately 82% were seen once; the top ten hold about 6.9%. Source material: peripheral blood. The receptors shown here come from a human donor with acute or convalescent COVID-19. The donor label of this sample is uncertain.

The chain combines TRBV5-1 with TRBJ2-5; a weak D match, TRBD2 (6 bases). V was cut by 4 bases and J by 5 bases, with 9 bases left in between. CDR3 size: 12 residues. Germline CDR1 reads SGHRS; CDR2 reads YFSETQ. CDR3 residues: CASSPAGETQYF. CDR3 nucleotide sequence: TGCGCCAGCAGCCCGGCGGGGGAGACCCAGTACTTC.

The chain employs TRBV11-2 and TRBJ2-7, with D unresolved. The CDR3 contains 10 residues. Germline CDR1 SGHAT, CDR2 FQNNGV. Trimming left V 8 bases short and J 3 bases short, with 5 bases between. The CDR3 here is CASGHYEQYF. In DNA, the CDR3 is TGTGCCAGCGGCCACTACGAGCAGTACTTC. The full variable domain, its missing parts supplied by reference TRBV11-2 and TRBJ2-7, is EAGVAQSPRYKIIEKRQSVAFWCNPISGHATLYWYQQILGQGPKLLIQFQNNGVVDDSQLPKDRFSAERLKGVDSTLKIQPAKLEDSAVYLCASGHYEQYFGPGTRLTVT.

This clone was seen only a few times. The J gene is TRBJ2-1, the V gene TRBV18; the match to TRBD2 covers 9 bases. J was trimmed by 8 bases and V by 2 bases; bases with no gene match: 7. The CDR3 is made up of 15 amino acids. Germline CDR1 KGHSH, CDR2 LQKENI. CDR3 protein: CASSPISGSQDEQFF. For the CDR3, the DNA is TGTGCCAGCTCACCAATTAGCGGGAGTCAGGATGAGCAGTTCTTC.

CDR3 loop: CASSLSRGHPKFGDGYTF. CDR3 DNA: TGTGCCAGCAGTTTATCGAGGGGACACCCGAAATTCGGAGATGGCTACACCTTC. The chain carries TRBV27 and TRBJ1-2, with TRBD1 as a possible D gene (6 bases). CDR1 MNHEY and CDR2 SMNVEV come from the germline V gene (reference sequence). The CDR3 covers 18 residues. V shed 0 bases and J shed 6 bases, with 23 bases lying between them.

The chain joins TRBV3-1 (or the pseudogene TRBV3-2) to TRBJ2-2, with TRBD2 identical over 7 bases. V gave up 1 base and J gave up 3 bases; unmatched junction bases: 14. The CDR3 sequence is 19 residues long. The germline gives CDR1 LGHDT, CDR2 YNNKEL (reference sequence). The CDR3 DNA follows: TGTGCCAGCAGCCAAGTGTCTAGCGGACCCATAGGGGACACCGGGGAGCTGTTTTTT. Translated, it gives CASSQVSSGPIGDTGELFF.

The chain has TRBV2 and TRBJ1-1; TRBD1 agrees at 9 bases. With V trimmed by 8 bases and J by 1 base, 8 bases remained unmatched. Per germline, CDR1 SNHLY and CDR2 FYNNEI. The CDR3 extends over 15 amino acids. The CDR3, as DNA: TGTGCCAGCGGTGGGACAGGGAGGCGGAACACTGAAGCTTTCTTT. Its translation is CASGGTGRRNTEAFF.

V gene TRBV10-1 combines with J gene TRBJ2-7; 9 nucleotides agree with TRBD1. CDR3 length equals 13 residues. With V trimmed by 10 bases and J by 2 bases, 6 bases remained unmatched. The germline CDR1 and CDR2 sequences are WNHNN and SYGVQD (reference sequence). DNA for the CDR3: TGCGCCATACGGGACAGGGCGGCCTACGAGCAGTACTTC. Translated: CAIRDRAAYEQYF.

The chain recombines TRBV11-2 with TRBJ2-2; D is ambiguous. Per the germline V gene, CDR1 is SGHAT and CDR2 is FQNNGV. This CDR3 region has 15 residues. V was cut by 2 bases and J by 1 base, with 8 bases left in between. As DNA, the CDR3 is TGTGCCAGCAGCTTACGGGTGATGAACACCGGGGAGCTGTTTTTT. It translates to CASSLRVMNTGELFF. The entire variable domain, with the rest obtained from reference TRBV11-2 and TRBJ2-2, is as follows: EAGVAQSPRYKIIEKRQSVAFWCNPISGHATLYWYQQILGQGPKLLIQFQNNGVVDDSQLPKDRFSAERLKGVDSTLKIQPAKLEDSAVYLCASSLRVMNTGELFFGEGSRLTVL.

This clone has only a few counts. The chain carries TRBV27 and TRBJ2-3; D is possibly TRBD1 (5 bases). The CDR3 totals 15 residues. Trimming took 4 bases from V and 2 from J, leaving 13 bases between them. The germline CDR1 and CDR2 sequences are MNHEY and SMNVEV (reference sequence). This CDR3 reads CASSSVNRLTDTQYF. For the CDR3, the DNA is TGTGCCAGCAGTTCCGTCAACAGGCTCACAGATACGCAGTATTTT.

This clone was observed once. This chain connects TRBV18 to TRBJ1-1; the match to TRBD1 covers 9 bases. Germline CDR1 reads KGHSH; CDR2 reads LQKENI. With 0 bases clipped from V and 4 bases from J, the junction kept 6 bases outside the gene matches. The CDR3 loop spans 16 amino acids. The CDR3 sequence is CASSPPTGGRGTEAFF. The CDR3 nucleotides read TGTGCCAGCTCACCACCTACAGGGGGCCGAGGCACTGAAGCTTTCTTT.

The chain employs TRBV11-2 and TRBJ1-5, with unresolved D. CDR1 is SGHAT, CDR2 FQNNGV, per germline. CDR3 size: 14 residues. Trimming removed 0 bases from V and 0 bases from J, with 3 bases in between. The DNA of the CDR3 is TGTGCCAGCAGCTTAGAATATAGCAATCAGCCCCAGCATTTT. Amino acid sequence: CASSLEYSNQPQHF.